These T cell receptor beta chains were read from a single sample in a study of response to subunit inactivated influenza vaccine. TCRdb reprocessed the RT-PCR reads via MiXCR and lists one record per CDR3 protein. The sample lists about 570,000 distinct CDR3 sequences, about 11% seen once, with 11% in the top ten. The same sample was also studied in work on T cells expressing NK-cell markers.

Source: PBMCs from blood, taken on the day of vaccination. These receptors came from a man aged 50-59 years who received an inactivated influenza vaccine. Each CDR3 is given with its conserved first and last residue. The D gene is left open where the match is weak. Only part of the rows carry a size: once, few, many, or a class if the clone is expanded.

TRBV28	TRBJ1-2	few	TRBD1	CASRTDRDVNGYTF	TGTGCCAGCAGAACGGACAGGGATGTAAATGGCTACACCTTC
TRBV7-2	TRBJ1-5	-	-	CASSLVGHISNQPQHF	TGTGCCAGCAGCTTAGTTGGACACATTAGCAATCAGCCCCAGCATTTT
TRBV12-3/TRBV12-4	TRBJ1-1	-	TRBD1	CASSLGGTGSEAFF	TGTGCCAGCAGTTTAGGTGGGACAGGTAGTGAAGCTTTCTTT
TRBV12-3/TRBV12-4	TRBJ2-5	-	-	CASGAYLKETQYF	TGTGCCAGCGGGGCTTACCTGAAAGAGACCCAGTACTTC
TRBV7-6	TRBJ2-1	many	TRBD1	CASSGWTGAYNEQFF	TGTGCCAGCAGCGGGTGGACAGGGGCCTACAATGAGCAGTTCTTC
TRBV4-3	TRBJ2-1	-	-	CASAKIRGGAYNEQFF	TGCGCCAGCGCCAAGATTAGGGGCGGAGCCTACAATGAGCAGTTCTTC
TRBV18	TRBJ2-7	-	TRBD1	CASSPPQGAGEQYF	TGTGCCAGCTCACCACCCCAGGGGGCGGGAGAGCAGTACTTC
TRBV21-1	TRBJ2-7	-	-	CARAPGGVYEQYF	TGTGCCAGAGCCCCAGGGGGCGTATACGAGCAGTACTTC
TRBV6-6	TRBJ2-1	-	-	CASSSIQWEQFF	TGTGCCAGCAGTTCAATACAATGGGAGCAGTTCTTC
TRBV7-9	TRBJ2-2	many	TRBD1	CASSPFDRGQTGELFF	TGTGCCAGCAGCCCATTTGACAGGGGTCAGACCGGGGAGCTGTTTTTT
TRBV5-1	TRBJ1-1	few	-	CASSLTGVSNTEAFF	TGCGCCAGCAGCTTAACCGGGGTGTCGAACACTGAAGCTTTCTTT
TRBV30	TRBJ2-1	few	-	CAWSIRGHEQFF	TGTGCCTGGAGTATCCGGGGGCATGAGCAGTTCTTC
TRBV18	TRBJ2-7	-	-	CASSPTTETYEQYF	TGTGCCAGCTCACCTACGACAGAGACCTACGAGCAGTACTTC
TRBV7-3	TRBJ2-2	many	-	CASSNSGELFF	TGTGCCAGCAGTAATTCCGGGGAGCTGTTTTTT
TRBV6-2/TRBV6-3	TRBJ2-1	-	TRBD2	CASSPRPGGPGEQFF	TGTGCCAGCAGCCCCCGACCGGGAGGGCCAGGTGAGCAGTTCTTC
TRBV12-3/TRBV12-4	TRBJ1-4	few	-	CASSLWAGGNEKLFF	TGTGCCAGCAGTTTATGGGCAGGCGGGAATGAAAAACTGTTTTTT
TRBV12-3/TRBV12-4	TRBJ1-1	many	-	CASSLTENTEAFF	TGTGCCAGCAGTCTGACAGAGAACACTGAAGCTTTCTTT
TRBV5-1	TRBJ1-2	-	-	CASSFRALPTNYGYTF	TGCGCCAGCAGCTTCCGGGCCCTACCCACTAACTATGGCTACACCTTC
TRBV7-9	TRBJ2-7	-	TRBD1	CASSSTGTGFVEQYF	TGTGCCAGCAGCTCTACCGGGACAGGGTTTGTTGAGCAGTACTTC
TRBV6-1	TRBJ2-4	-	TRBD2	CASSVAGLTENIQYF	TGTGCCAGCAGTGTAGCGGGACTAACCGAAAACATTCAGTACTTC
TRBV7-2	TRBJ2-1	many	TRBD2	CASTGGSYNEQFF	TGTGCCAGCACGGGAGGCTCCTACAATGAGCAGTTCTTC
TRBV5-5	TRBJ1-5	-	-	CASSQGHILSNQPQHF	TGTGCCAGCAGCCAAGGTCACATTCTTAGCAATCAGCCCCAGCATTTT
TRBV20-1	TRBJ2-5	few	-	CSARGRGETQYF	TGCAGTGCCAGAGGCCGGGGGGAGACCCAGTACTTC
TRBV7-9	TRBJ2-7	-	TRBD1	CASSLGGQGIEQYF	TGTGCCAGCAGCTTGGGCGGACAGGGGATCGAGCAGTACTTC
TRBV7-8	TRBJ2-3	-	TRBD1	CASSSGTGTYTDTQYF	TGTGCCAGCAGCAGCGGGACAGGGACTTACACAGATACGCAGTATTTT
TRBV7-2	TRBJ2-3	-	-	CASSRASEYTQYF	TGTGCCAGCAGCCGTGCTTCAGAGTATACGCAGTATTTT
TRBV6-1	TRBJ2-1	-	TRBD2	CASRPLPSGEKNEQFF	TGTGCCAGCAGGCCCCTTCCTAGCGGGGAAAAAAATGAGCAGTTCTTC